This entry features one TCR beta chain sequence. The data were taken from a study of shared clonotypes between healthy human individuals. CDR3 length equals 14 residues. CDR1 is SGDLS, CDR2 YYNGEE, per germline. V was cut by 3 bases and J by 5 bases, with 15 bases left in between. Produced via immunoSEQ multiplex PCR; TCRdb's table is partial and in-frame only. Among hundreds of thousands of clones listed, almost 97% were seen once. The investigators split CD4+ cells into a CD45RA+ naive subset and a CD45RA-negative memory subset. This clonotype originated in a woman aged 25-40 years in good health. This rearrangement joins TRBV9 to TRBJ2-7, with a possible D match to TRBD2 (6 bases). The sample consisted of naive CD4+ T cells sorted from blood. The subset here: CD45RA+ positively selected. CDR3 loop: CASSALGGADEQYF. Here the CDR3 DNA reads TGTGCCAGCAGCGCCCTTGGAGGGGCTGACGAGCAGTACTTC.